The sequence of this TCR beta chain was determined in a study of response to subunit inactivated influenza vaccine. The study's findings and limits: Authors suggested each seasonal flu vaccination may recruit only limited numbers of new T cells.

Germline V gene data show CDR1 as MNHEY and CDR2 as SVGEGT. The CDR3 spans 15 residues. J lost 5 bases, V lost 5 bases, and 8 bases had no gene match. MiXCR, run by TCRdb on the RT-PCR reads, gives a single entry per CDR3 protein. The data contain approximately 500,000 distinct CDR3 sequences, 12% to 15% of them singletons. Points on this clonotype: Antigen unknown.

The rearrangement joins TRBV6-2 or TRBV6-3 to TRBJ1-1; TRBD1 matches 10 bases. Sequences were derived from PBMCs from blood, sampled approximately 13 days after vaccination. This TCR came from a man aged 50-59 years who received an inactivated influenza vaccine. DNA for the CDR3: TGTGCCAGCAGTCGTCCCGGGACAGGGGTTACTGAAGCTTTCTTT. It encodes CASSRPGTGVTEAFF.